This entry concerns a single T cell receptor (beta chain). What it binds is unknown. PCR primers comprised 60 Vbeta and 13 Jbeta primers. The repertoire was sequenced with immunoSEQ multiplex PCR; TCRdb's copy has only in-frame clones and lacks some. The table lists hundreds of thousands of clones, around 73% of them singletons. This entry is derived from a study of cytomegalovirus exposure and HLA in healthy donors. Between the trimmed V and J ends, which lost 0 bases and 11 bases, there was a span of 17 bases. The CDR3 contains 14 residues. Per germline, CDR1 SGHRS and CDR2 YFSETQ. Study results and caveats: Presence/absence analyses rested on an assumption that sequencing depth was roughly uniform across donors. It was reportedly the case that the classifier diagnosed cytomegalovirus status with high specificity and sensitivity. Some V segments, including TRBV6-2 and TRBV6-3, were excluded as indistinguishable.

The chain links TRBV5-1 to TRBJ2-5; perhaps TRBD2 as D (5 bases). Material for sequencing was PBMCs. The receptor was derived from a male donor in good health and CMV-seronegative. CDR3 sequence reads: CASSLVGGRGEQYF. The CDR3, as DNA: TGCGCCAGCAGCTTGGTCGGCGGCCGGGGTGAGCAGTACTTC. Filled out from reference TRBV5-1 and TRBJ2-5, the complete variable domain reads KAGVTQTPRYLIKTRGQQVTLSCSPISGHRSVSWYQQTPGQGLQFLFEYFSETQRNKGNFPGRFSGRQFSNSRSEMNVSTLELGDSALYLCASSLVGGRGEQYFGPGTRLLVL.